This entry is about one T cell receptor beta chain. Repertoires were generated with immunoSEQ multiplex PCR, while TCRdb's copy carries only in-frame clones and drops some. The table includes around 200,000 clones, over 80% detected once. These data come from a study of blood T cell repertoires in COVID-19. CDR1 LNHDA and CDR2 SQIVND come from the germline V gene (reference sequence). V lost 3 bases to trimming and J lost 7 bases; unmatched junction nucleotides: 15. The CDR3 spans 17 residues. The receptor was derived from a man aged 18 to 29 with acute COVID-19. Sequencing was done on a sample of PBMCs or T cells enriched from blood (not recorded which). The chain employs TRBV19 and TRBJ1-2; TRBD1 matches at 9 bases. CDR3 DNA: TGTGCCAGTAGTATGGGGACAGGGCGGTCCAGAGGCGGTGGCTACACCTTC. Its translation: CASSMGTGRSRGGGYTF.